This TCR beta chain emerged from a study of cytomegalovirus exposure and HLA in healthy donors (dated by TCRdb to the late 2010s). Turning to the overall study: In an earlier analysis of under 750 of the donors, 250 to 350 Gb of sequence data and about 110 million unique TCR beta sequences from 150 million to 200 million T cells were reported. Across some 400 genotyped donors of the cohort, an average of about 200,000 unique TCR beta nucleotide sequences per donor were sequenced, and approximately 19% of those sequences were non-productive. The study was designed to test whether signatures of past pathogen exposure could be identified by cataloging public T cell receptors. HLA typing covered class I and class II loci at four-digit resolution. Every repertoire in the discovery cohort had been generated on one and the same sequencing platform. Rather than drawing on any new phenotypic data, the later analysis identified candidate immune exposures from TCR beta sequences and the way those sequences occurred across donors. Because of strong linkage in the cohort, 4 to 6 DR-DQ haplotypes were treated as single units for association and clustering. The study combined high-throughput TCR immunosequencing, statistical association of individual TCRs with disease status, and machine learning to predict cytomegalovirus infection status. Approximately 300 gigabases of sequencing data and around 90 million unique TCR sequences made up an early release that covered over 550 HLA-typed donors. Along with the roughly 700-subject first cohort, a separate validation cohort of over a hundred different subjects was used. The number of typed donors differed by locus: 629-630 for A, B, C, DRB1 and DQB1; about 520 for DQA1; some 590 for DPA1; and around 470 for DPB1. A later analysis re-examined previously published TCR beta repertoires from about 700 donors and added high-resolution HLA genotyping to investigate patterns of TCR occurrence. Donor age, sex, ethnicity and CMV serostatus were collected together with the repertoire data. An earlier analysis of some 500 of the donors applied high-throughput TCR beta sequencing to assess whether each TCR beta V gene segment acted as functional or pseudogenic. A later genetic analysis used genome-wide SNP genotypes for about 65% of the 666 donors, treating that subset as a discovery cohort. The study used immunosequencing to profile the T cell repertoires of under 700 subjects and linked those repertoires to cytomegalovirus serostatus. Of the 398 genotyped donors, 65% to 90% fell in the genetic ancestry cluster associated with self-reported Caucasian donors.

The cohort consisted of fewer than 700 healthy bone marrow donors. At the time of sampling, all cohort members were nominally healthy, though unrecorded immune exposures were likely present. The donor tested CMV seronegative, placing the donor among the 350 or so seronegative members of the cohort. A peripheral blood sample was collected from each donor, and TCR beta sequencing was performed on peripheral blood mononuclear cells. The Qiagen DNeasy Blood Extraction Kit was used to extract genomic DNA from the blood cell samples. Note on this clone: What this receptor recognizes is not known.

CDR1 is given as SGHRS and CDR2 as YFSETQ, both from the germline V gene. V drops 0 bases and J drops 5 bases, leaving 15 bases in between. The CDR3 sequence holds 15 residues, the cysteine and phenylalanine included. The retained sequence is limited to the CDR3, 45 bases, with the frame set at the first base. General study outcomes and caveats: Broadly in line with IMGT annotations, most TCR beta V segments showed up in productive rearrangements about 87% or about 30% of the time in an earlier analysis of around 550 of the donors. While some public TCRs were present in many individuals, most TCR sequences turned up only very rarely across donors. Assigning TCR associations to individual alleles was difficult when HLA alleles, especially DR and DQ, strongly co-occurred. Correlated functional status among segregating V segments might be attributable to linkage disequilibrium, but an unknown experimental factor could not be ruled out. According to a later analysis, parvovirus B19, influenza, CMV and Epstein-Barr virus appeared linked to several top co-occurrence clusters. Some IMGT-functional V segments, including TRBV6-2 and TRBV6-3, could not be distinguished by the 87-base-pair reads and were therefore excluded. CMV serostatus was the only immune exposure information available for the cohort. A cluster of highly shared sequence variants was judged likely to be a technical artifact of the sequencing pipeline. A later genetic analysis associated a missense DCLRE1C variant with V-gene and J-gene trimming of TCR beta chains, and an independent cohort replicated the association. The presence/absence analyses assumed that sequencing depth was roughly uniform across donors, and that assumption may not be true. A later analysis found that HLA-associated TCR beta chains were more clonally expanded and had lower generation probabilities than equally common non-associated chains. A few of the identified cytomegalovirus-associated TCR beta chains were confirmed in vitro to be specific for cytomegalovirus antigens. A later analysis found that most CMV-associated TCR beta chains appeared HLA-restricted, with HLA associations seemingly driven largely by CMV exposure. A later analysis found that TCR association rates varied across HLA loci, with DRB1 alleles showing the most associated TCRs and HLA-C alleles the fewest. Specific HLA alleles were associated with around 18,000 TCR beta sequences at a false discovery rate of 0.05 in a later analysis. According to the authors, the approach could potentially be generalized to other disease states and immunological phenotypes. Only TCR beta chains were sequenced in this cohort, and the absence of alpha or paired-chain data limited detectable features. Because HLA typing was missing for some donors at each locus, association tests included only the typed subset. A total of about 180 TCR beta chains were listed by the study as associated with cytomegalovirus. According to a later genetic analysis, donors in an Asian-associated ancestry cluster had fewer N-insertions in productive TCRs than the approximately 610-donor mean. Cytomegalovirus status was reported to be diagnosed by the classifier with high specificity and sensitivity in both the original and validation cohorts. The earlier analysis of about 600 of the donors excluded around 17 rarely observed V segments, including chromosome 9 orphons, because counts were too low. A further reported finding was that TCR beta sequences accurately predicted the HLA-A and HLA-B alleles for most subjects in the first cohort.

The library was obtained by the immunoSEQ multiplex PCR assay. The multiplex PCR relied on a mix of 60 forward primers for TCR Vbeta segments and 13 reverse primers for TCR Jbeta segments. The CDR3 region of rearranged TCR beta genes was amplified from genomic DNA by a multiplex PCR assay. Amplified TCR beta libraries were sequenced as 87-base-pair reads on the Illumina HiSeq System. Turning to the authors' computational methods: In a later analysis, 77 million or so unique TCR beta chains were counted across the 666 repertoires, and roughly 10 million of these chains were shared by at least two donors. Raw reads were error-corrected and collapsed into unique sequences with a nearest-neighbor algorithm that merged closely related sequences to remove PCR and sequencing errors. V, D and J gene segments were assigned by aligning CDR3 sequences to IMGT reference sequences. For a sequence to be retained, a match of at least six nucleotides to both a V gene segment and a J gene segment was required. Rearrangements were classified as productive when the CDR3 lacked stop codons and remained in frame with V and J, and all other rearrangements were classified as non-productive. CDR3 was defined by IMGT convention, running from the second conserved V-encoded cysteine to the conserved J-encoded phenylalanine. Sequences without an unambiguous match to a single V gene segment were excluded from the earlier analysis of several hundred of the donors. An earlier analysis of fewer than 750 of the donors classified V segments as functional when productive rearrangements were above 56.7% and as segregating when the standard deviation between donors was above 5%. A statistical classification framework was built to diagnose cytomegalovirus status from the catalog of TCR beta chain sequences. In a later analysis, V and J genes were assigned by comparing TCR nucleotide sequences against IMGT/GENE-DB human TR gene sequences. The TCRdist pipeline was used in a later analysis to assign CDR3 sequences and most-parsimonious VDJ recombination scenarios. In a later analysis, each TCR beta chain was defined by its CDR3 amino acid sequence together with its V-gene family, and reads lacking a unique V-gene family were excluded. To address suspected cross-contamination and a sequencing artifact, a later analysis removed under 600 highly shared, low-generation-probability nucleotide sequences. In a later analysis, a clonal expansion index was calculated for each public chain from normalized within-repertoire ranks of inferred template counts. Generation probabilities in a later analysis came from a VDJ recombination model fitted to out-of-frame rearrangements, and those results were checked against IGoR. A later analysis scored TCR-TCR, TCR-HLA and TCR-CMV co-occurrence with hypergeometric tests, applying a repertoire-size bias correction to TCR pairs. In a later analysis, false discovery rates were estimated by permuting HLA or CMV assignments 20 times. In a later analysis, co-occurring TCRs were grouped using DBSCAN, and TCRdist sequence similarity was added for clustering within HLA-allele-positive subsets. For co-occurrence clustering, repertoires with fewer than 30,000 or more than 120,000 public chains were excluded, along with roughly 5 repertoires with anomalous nucleotide sharing. What TCRdb holds here is the immuneACCESS table cut down to in-frame rearrangements. Part of the clones is not present; checked against another copy, under half of the missing clones reflect an unresolved V gene, and the others are unexplained. V and J calls and clone size come straight from that table; D and trimming were deduced from the DNA. The sample table gives 140,000 to 150,000 clones. The ten largest account for 0.96% of the sample.

The V and J segments used are TRBV5-1 and TRBJ2-7; a tentative D call is TRBD1 (5 bases match). Material: PBMCs. This sequence was found in a male donor in good health and CMV-seronegative. The DNA sequence is given as TGCGCCAGCAGCTTGGTGCAGGGTGCACTCCACGAGCAGTACTTC. Its product reads: CASSLVQGALHEQYF.